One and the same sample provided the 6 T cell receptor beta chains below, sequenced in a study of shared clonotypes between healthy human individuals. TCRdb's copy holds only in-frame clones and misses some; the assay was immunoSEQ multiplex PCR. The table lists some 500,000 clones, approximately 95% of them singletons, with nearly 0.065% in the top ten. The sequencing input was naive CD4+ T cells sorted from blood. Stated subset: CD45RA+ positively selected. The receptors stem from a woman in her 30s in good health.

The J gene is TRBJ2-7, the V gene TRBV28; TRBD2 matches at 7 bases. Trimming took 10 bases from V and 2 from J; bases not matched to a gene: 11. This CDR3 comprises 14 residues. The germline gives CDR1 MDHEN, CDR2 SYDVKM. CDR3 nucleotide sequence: TGTGCCACCCTTACGGGACTAAATCCCTACGAGCAGTACTTC. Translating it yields CATLTGLNPYEQYF.

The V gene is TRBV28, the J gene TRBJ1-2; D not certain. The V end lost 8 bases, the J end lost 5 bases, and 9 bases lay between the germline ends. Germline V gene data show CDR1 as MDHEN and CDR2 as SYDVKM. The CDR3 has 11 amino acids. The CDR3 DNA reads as TGTGCCAGCGCCGGCTGGTATGGCTACACCTTC. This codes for CASAGWYGYTF.

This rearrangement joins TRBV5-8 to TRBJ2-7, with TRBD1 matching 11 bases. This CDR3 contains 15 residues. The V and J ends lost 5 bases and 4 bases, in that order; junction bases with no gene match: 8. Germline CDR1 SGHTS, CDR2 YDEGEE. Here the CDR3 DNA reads TGTGCCAGCAGTAATGGACAGGGGGCTTTTTACGAGCAGTACTTC. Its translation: CASSNGQGAFYEQYF.

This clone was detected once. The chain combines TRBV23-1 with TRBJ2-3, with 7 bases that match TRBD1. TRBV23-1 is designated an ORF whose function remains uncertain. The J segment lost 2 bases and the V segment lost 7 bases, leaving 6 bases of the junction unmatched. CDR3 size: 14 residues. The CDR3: CASNRDRNTDTQYF. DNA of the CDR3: TGCGCCAGCAACCGGGACAGAAACACAGATACGCAGTATTTT.

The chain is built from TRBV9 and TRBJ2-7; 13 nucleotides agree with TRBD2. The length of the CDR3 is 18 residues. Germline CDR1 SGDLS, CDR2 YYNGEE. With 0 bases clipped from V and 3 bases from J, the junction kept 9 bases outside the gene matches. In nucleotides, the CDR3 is TGTGCCAGCAGCGTAGGTTTAGGACTAGCGGGAGAAGACTACGAGCAGTACTTC. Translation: CASSVGLGLAGEDYEQYF.

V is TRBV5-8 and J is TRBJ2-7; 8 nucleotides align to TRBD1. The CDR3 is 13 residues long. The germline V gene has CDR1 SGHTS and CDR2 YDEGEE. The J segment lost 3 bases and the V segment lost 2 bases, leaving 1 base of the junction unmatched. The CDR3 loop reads CASSLTGGYEQYF. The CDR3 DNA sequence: TGTGCCAGCAGCTTAACAGGGGGCTACGAGCAGTACTTC.